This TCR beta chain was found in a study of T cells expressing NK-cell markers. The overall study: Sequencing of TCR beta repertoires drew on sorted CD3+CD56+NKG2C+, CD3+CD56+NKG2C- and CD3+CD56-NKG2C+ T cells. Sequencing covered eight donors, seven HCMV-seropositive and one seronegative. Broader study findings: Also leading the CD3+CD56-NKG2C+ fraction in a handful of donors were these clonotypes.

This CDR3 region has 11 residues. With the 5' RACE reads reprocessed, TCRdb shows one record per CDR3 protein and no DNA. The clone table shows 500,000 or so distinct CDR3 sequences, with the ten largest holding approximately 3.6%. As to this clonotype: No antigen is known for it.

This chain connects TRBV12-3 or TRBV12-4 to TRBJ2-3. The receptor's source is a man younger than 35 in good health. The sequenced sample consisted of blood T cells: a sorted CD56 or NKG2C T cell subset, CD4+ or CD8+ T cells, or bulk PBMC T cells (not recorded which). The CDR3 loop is CASSERDTQYF.